One and the same sample provided the 3 T cell receptor beta chains below, sequenced in a study of T-cell memory formation after mild COVID-19. TCRdb re-called the 5' RACE reads through MiXCR, storing one row per CDR3 protein. The sample has about 470,000 distinct CDR3 sequences, roughly 23% seen once. The sequenced sample was PBMCs or a T cell subset sorted from them (not recorded which). Receptors were obtained from an adult woman who had mild COVID-19 (a few samples of this study predate the infection). Cell type and time point are not known.

This clonotype was counted a few times. The chain links TRBV20-1 to TRBJ1-1; D is undetermined. The CDR3 sequence is 13 residues long. Germline values: CDR1 DFQATT, CDR2 SNEGSKA (reference sequence). Trimming removed 6 bases from V and 3 bases from J, with 14 bases in between. DNA for the CDR3: TGCAGTGCCCCCGGATTGGGCCACACTGAAGCTTTCTTT. Its translation is CSAPGLGHTEAFF.

The CDR3 sequence: CATSDRNEQYF. In DNA form, the CDR3 reads TGTGCCACCAGTGATCGAAACGAGCAGTACTTC. V gene TRBV24-1 combines with J gene TRBJ2-7; no reliable D call. This CDR3 is 11 amino acids long. Germline V gene lookup returns CDR1 KGHDR and CDR2 SFDVKD. Trimming pared 3 bases from V and 5 bases from J, leaving 4 bases between.

This rearrangement joins TRBV29-1 to TRBJ1-1; a possible D gene is TRBD1 (5 bases). The CDR3 spans 12 residues. The V gene lost 7 bases and the J gene lost 8 bases, with 17 bases spanning the gap. The V gene's germline CDR1 is SQVTM and CDR2 ANQGSEA. The CDR3, as DNA: TGCAGCGCCCAGGGCCTAGGAAGGGAAGCTTTCTTT. Encoded protein: CSAQGLGREAFF.